A single sample gave rise to the 11 T cell receptor beta chains below, sequenced in a study of cytomegalovirus exposure and HLA in healthy donors. Primers: 60 Vbeta forward and 13 Jbeta reverse. This table comes from immunoSEQ multiplex PCR, and its TCRdb copy is limited to in-frame clones, with some not included. The sample holds under 200,000 clones; approximately 78% are singletons and the top ten take about 1.7%. Sequencing was carried out using PBMCs. Receptor source: a woman aged 18-29 years in good health and CMV-seronegative.

This clone came up a few times. The chain joins TRBV5-1 to TRBJ1-2; D uncertain. V gave up 1 base and J gave up 4 bases, with 11 bases separating them. Germline CDR1 reads SGHRS; CDR2 reads YFSETQ. The CDR3 length is 14 residues. The DNA for the CDR3 is TGCGCCAGCAGCTTGACTGTGGGAGGCTATGGCTACACCTTC. The encoded protein is CASSLTVGGYGYTF.

As to this clone: Germline is not matched at one junction end, which may reflect a read error. The chain recombines TRBV10-3 with TRBJ2-7, with D perhaps TRBD2 (5 bases). Per germline, CDR1 ENHRY and CDR2 SYGVKD. This CDR3 has 15 residues. CDR3 region: CASSYETGSSYEQYF. The DNA for the CDR3 is TGTGCCAGCAGTTACGAGACGGGGAGCTCCTACGAGCAGTACTTC.

J is TRBJ1-1 and V is TRBV11-2; 7 bases map to TRBD1. Germline V lookup: CDR1 SGHAT, CDR2 FQNNGV. Trimming took 5 bases from V and 2 from J; bases not matched to a gene: 11. The CDR3 sequence is 16 residues long. Written as DNA, the CDR3 is TGTGCCAGCAGCCACGGACAGGTCAACCCTAACACTGAAGCTTTCTTT. Its translation is CASSHGQVNPNTEAFF.

This clone occurred once. V gene TRBV6-5 combines with J gene TRBJ1-2; 10 nucleotides align to TRBD1. Looked up from germline, CDR1 is MNHEY and CDR2 is SVGAGI. This CDR3 is built from 14 residues. Trimming took 6 bases from V and 8 from J; bases not matched to a gene: 9. Here the CDR3 DNA reads TGTGCCAGCAGGATGACAGGGGGCAGTCGGGGCTACACCTTC. It codes for CASRMTGGSRGYTF.

This clone has a handful of counts. The chain links TRBV5-1 to TRBJ1-3; the D gene is possibly TRBD1 (6 bases). V lost 0 bases and J lost 8, with 9 bases in between. The CDR3 is 13 residues long. From germline, CDR1 is SGHRS and CDR2 YFSETQ. CDR3 residues: CASSLVRGDTIYF. The CDR3 nucleotides are TGCGCCAGCAGCTTGGTCAGGGGCGACACCATATATTTT.

V usage is TRBV5-4 and J usage is TRBJ2-7; 7 bases are shared with TRBD1. Trimming cost V 2 bases and J 1 base; bases outside gene matches: 3. The CDR3 loop spans 14 amino acids. From germline, CDR1 is SGHNT and CDR2 YYREEE (reference sequence). CDR3 bases: TGTGCCAGCAGCTTAAGACAGGGATCCTACGAGCAGTACTTC. Its protein product is CASSLRQGSYEQYF.

The gene calls are TRBV28 and TRBJ2-7; 7 bases are a match to TRBD2. The CDR3 length is 14 residues. The germline gives CDR1 MDHEN, CDR2 SYDVKM. Losses at the gene ends were 1 base for V and 7 bases for J; bases not matched to a gene: 7. The CDR3 region has the DNA TGTGCCAGCAGTTTATATGGGCCGGGGGGAGAGCAGTACTTC. Protein product: CASSLYGPGGEQYF.

This chain links TRBV25-1 with TRBJ2-5; 7 nucleotides match TRBD1. Looked up from germline, CDR1 is MGHDK and CDR2 is SYGVNS. With V trimmed by 4 bases and J by 7 bases, 21 bases remained unmatched. The CDR3 runs to 18 residues. CDR3: CASSVTEGQGVVVGTQYF. CDR3 sequence (DNA): TGTGCCAGCAGTGTCACCGAGGGGCAGGGGGTCGTCGTAGGGACCCAGTACTTC. The full variable domain, in which reference TRBV25-1 and TRBJ2-5 provide the parts outside the CDR3, is EADIYQTPRYLVIGTGKKITLECSQTMGHDKMYWYQQDPGMELHLIHYSYGVNSTEKGDLSSESTVSRIRTEHFPLTLESARPSHTSQYLCASSVTEGQGVVVGTQYFGPGTRLLVL.

V usage is TRBV5-6 and J usage is TRBJ2-7, with D possibly being TRBD1 (6 bases). The CDR3 length is 13 residues. Germline lookup yields CDR1 SGHDT and CDR2 YYEEEE. Trimming removed 3 bases from V and 4 bases from J, with 11 bases in between. This CDR3 reads CASSSPQGYEQYV. CDR3 in DNA: TGTGCCAGCAGCTCCCCACAGGGTTACGAGCAGTACGTC.

The rearrangement uses TRBV13 and TRBJ2-1; 9 positions agree with TRBD2. Per germline, CDR1 PRHDT and CDR2 FYEKMQ (reference sequence). V shed 5 bases and J 1 base; nucleotides not matched to a gene: 9. The CDR3 loop spans 17 amino acids. In nucleotides, the CDR3 is TGTGCCAGCAGCACTGACAAGCGGGAGGCATCCTACAATGAGCAGTTCTTC. It codes for CASSTDKREASYNEQFF.

This clone was observed once. The identical CDR3 is also encoded by other nucleotide sequences in the sample. V and J are TRBV7-2 and TRBJ2-1, with TRBD2 identical over 8 bases. This CDR3 has 15 residues. From germline, CDR1 is SGHTA and CDR2 FQGNSA. V shed 1 base, J shed 4 bases, and the junction held 3 bases outside the gene matches. CDR3 region: CASSLEASGYNEQFF. As DNA, the CDR3 is TGTGCCAGCAGCTTAGAGGCTAGCGGGTACAATGAGCAGTTCTTC.